These 10 T cell receptor beta chains were all obtained from the same sample, sequenced in a study of read filtering for tumor transcriptome and immune sequencing. This library used roughly 370 ng RNA and molecular barcoded adaptors spanning alpha/delta and beta/gamma chains. MiXCR was run by TCRdb on the reads, yielding one entry per CDR3 protein. This sample has about 90,000 distinct CDR3 sequences; around an eighth occur once, and the top ten carry about 15%. The sequencing sample was made of a population of CD138-negative cells sorted from bone marrow. These receptors were taken from a donor at least 40 years old with multiple myeloma.

Many counts were recorded for this clonotype. The CDR3 nucleotides read TGTGCCAGCAGTTACTCAGGGACTATCGATACGCAGTATTTT. Protein product: CASSYSGTIDTQYF. The genes are TRBV6-2 or TRBV6-3 and TRBJ2-3; 7 bases line up with TRBD2. The junction had 3 bases not matched to a gene; V was cut back by 0 bases and J by 6 bases. Germline values: CDR1 MNHEY, CDR2 SVGEGT. The CDR3 spans 14 residues.

The chain uses TRBV24-1 and TRBJ2-1, with 8 positions matching TRBD2. V shed 3 bases and J 9 bases; nucleotides not matched to a gene: 9. The CDR3 loop spans 15 amino acids. Per germline, CDR1 KGHDR and CDR2 SFDVKD. The CDR3 region has the DNA TGTGCCACCAGTGATGCGGGACTAGGGTATAGTGAGCAGTTCTTC. It encodes CATSDAGLGYSEQFF.

This chain's CDR3 is CASSLVRDSPLHF. The CDR3 nucleotides read TGTGCCAGCAGCTTAGTTCGTGATTCACCCCTCCACTTT. The V gene is TRBV7-8, the J gene TRBJ1-6; the D is unclear. Germline V gives CDR1 SGHVS, CDR2 FQNEAQ. The CDR3 runs to 13 residues. Trimming shortened V by 1 base and J by 8 bases, and 6 bases separated the two germline ends. Full variable domain (rest looked up from reference TRBV7-8 and TRBJ1-6): GAGVSQSPRYKVAKRGQDVALRCDPISGHVSLFWYQQALGQGPEFLTYFQNEAQLDKSGLPSDRFFAERPEGSVSTLKIQRTQQEDSAVYLCASSLVRDSPLHFGNGTRLTVT.

This clonotype was counted a single time. The rearrangement uses TRBV24-1 and TRBJ1-5; perhaps TRBD1 as D (5 bases). The CDR3 consists of 13 residues. CDR1 is KGHDR and CDR2 is SFDVKD in the germline V gene. Trimming took off 6 bases at V and 7 bases at J, with 12 bases between the two ends. CDR3 coding DNA: TGTGCCACCAGTCTGATGGGGGGACAGCCCCAGCATTTT. Protein product: CATSLMGGQPQHF.

This clonotype was seen ten or more times. This chain uses TRBV21-1 with TRBJ2-7; TRBD1 was called by the table and not checked on the DNA. TRBV21-1 is a recognized pseudogene. This CDR3 comprises 16 residues. The CDR3 coding sequence is TGTGCCAGCATCTTACCGGGACAGGGGAAAACCTACGAGCAGTACTTC. Translating gives CASILPGQGKTYEQYF.

This clonotype was picked up many times. The rearrangement uses TRBV30 and TRBJ1-1; D gene unclear. The germline V gene encodes CDR1 GTSNPN and CDR2 SVGIG (reference sequence). CDR3 length: 11 amino acids. The V end was cut by 6 bases, the J end by 7 bases, with 12 bases between. As DNA, the CDR3 is TGTGCCTGCCTGGTCTGGGGTGAAGCTTTCTTT. As protein: CACLVWGEAFF.

Many counts were recorded for this clonotype. The chain joins TRBV20-1 to TRBJ2-7, with D perhaps matching TRBD2 (5 bases). Trimming took off 5 bases at V and 6 bases at J, with 14 bases between the two ends. The CDR3 totals 12 residues. From germline, CDR1 is DFQATT and CDR2 SNEGSKA (reference sequence). CDR3 sequence: CSASREASEQYF. In DNA, the CDR3 is TGCAGTGCTTCCCGGGAAGCGTCCGAGCAGTACTTC.

For this clonotype: A far larger clone is only one base removed, so a read error is likely. V gene TRBV20-1 combines with J gene TRBJ1-1; D call uncertain. Judging by the DNA end, TRBJ1-6 fits better; the J call may be wrong. Looked up from germline, CDR1 is DFQATT and CDR2 is SNEGSKA (reference sequence). The CDR3 is 13 amino acids. The CDR3 sequence is CSARLSGRSPLHF. The CDR3 DNA sequence: TGCAGTGCTAGGCTTTCCGGGAGATCACCCCTCCACTTT.

This clonotype was detected many times. The chain links TRBV5-1 to TRBJ2-3; D gene unclear. This CDR3 spans 12 amino acids. Deletions cut 5 bases from V and 2 bases from J, with 6 bases between. Per germline, CDR1 SGHRS and CDR2 YFSETQ. The CDR3 sequence: CASRPNTDTQYF. Here the CDR3 DNA reads TGCGCCAGCAGGCCCAACACAGATACGCAGTATTTT.

There are many counts of this clonotype. V usage is TRBV5-1 and J usage is TRBJ2-7; 8 nucleotides align to TRBD2. The CDR3 spans 15 residues. Germline trimming cut 4 bases from V and 0 bases from J; bases unmatched to any gene: 6. Germline V gene lookup returns CDR1 SGHRS and CDR2 YFSETQ. The CDR3 region has the DNA TGCGCCAGCAGCACGATGGCGGGAGGCTCCTACGAGCAGTACTTC. It specifies CASSTMAGGSYEQYF.